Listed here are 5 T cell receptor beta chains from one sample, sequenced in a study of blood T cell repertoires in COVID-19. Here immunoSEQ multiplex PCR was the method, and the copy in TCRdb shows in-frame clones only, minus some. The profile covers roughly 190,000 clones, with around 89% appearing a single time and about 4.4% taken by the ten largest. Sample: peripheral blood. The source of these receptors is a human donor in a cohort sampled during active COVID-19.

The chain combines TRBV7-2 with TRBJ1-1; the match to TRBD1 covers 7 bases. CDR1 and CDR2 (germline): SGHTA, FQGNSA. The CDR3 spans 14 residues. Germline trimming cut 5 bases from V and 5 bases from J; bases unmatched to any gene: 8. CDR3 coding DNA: TGTGCCAGCAGCACGACAGGGTGGAGGACTGAAGCTTTCTTT. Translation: CASSTTGWRTEAFF.

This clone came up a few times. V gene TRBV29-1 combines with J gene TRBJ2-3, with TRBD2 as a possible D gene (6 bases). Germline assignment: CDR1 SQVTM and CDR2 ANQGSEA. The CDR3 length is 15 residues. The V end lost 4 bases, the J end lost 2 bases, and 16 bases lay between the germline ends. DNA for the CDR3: TGCAGCGTTGTATGGACGGAGGGAGTCACAGATACGCAGTATTTT. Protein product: CSVVWTEGVTDTQYF.

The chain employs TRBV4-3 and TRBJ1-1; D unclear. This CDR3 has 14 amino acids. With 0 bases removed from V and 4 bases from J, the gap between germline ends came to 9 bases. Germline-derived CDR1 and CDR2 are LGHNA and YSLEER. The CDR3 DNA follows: TGCGCCAGCAGCCAAGAGTGGAGGGTCACTGAAGCTTTCTTT. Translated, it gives CASSQEWRVTEAFF.

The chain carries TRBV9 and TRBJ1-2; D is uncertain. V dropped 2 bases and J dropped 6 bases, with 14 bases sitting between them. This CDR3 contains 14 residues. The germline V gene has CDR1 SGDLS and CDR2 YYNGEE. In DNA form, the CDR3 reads TGTGCCAGCAGCGTCACCCTTAGCGATGATGGCTACACCTTC. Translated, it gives CASSVTLSDDGYTF.

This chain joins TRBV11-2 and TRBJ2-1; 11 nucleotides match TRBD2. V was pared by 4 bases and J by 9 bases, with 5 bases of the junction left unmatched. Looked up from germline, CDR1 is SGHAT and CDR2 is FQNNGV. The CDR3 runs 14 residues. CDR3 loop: CASSSRGTSGEQFF. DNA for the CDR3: TGTGCCAGCAGCTCTAGAGGGACTAGCGGTGAGCAGTTCTTC. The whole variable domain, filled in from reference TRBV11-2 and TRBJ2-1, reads EAGVAQSPRYKIIEKRQSVAFWCNPISGHATLYWYQQILGQGPKLLIQFQNNGVVDDSQLPKDRFSAERLKGVDSTLKIQPAKLEDSAVYLCASSSRGTSGEQFFGPGTRLTVL.